The rows below give T cell receptor beta chains drawn from one sample of a study of T cell repertoires in cytomegalovirus infection. TCRdb re-derived calls from the reads in MiXCR, one entry per CDR3 protein. The sample comprises hundreds of thousands of distinct CDR3 sequences, roughly 17% of which are singletons, and about 12% rests with the top ten. The sequencing input was PBMCs. Every receptor here comes from a human donor in good health (CMV status not recorded). Some clones in this sample may be carry-over from other donors' samples. Both conserved end residues are part of each CDR3. The D gene is left open where the match is weak. Rows give clone size only sometimes, using once, few, many, or a class for an expanded clone.

J | D | size | V | CDR3 | DNA
TRBJ2-1 | TRBD1 | NA | TRBV7-7 | CASSKGGRGSFDEQFF | TGTGCTAGCAGCAAAGGGGGCAGGGGATCTTTCGATGAGCAGTTCTTC
TRBJ1-1 | NA | NA | TRBV5-1 | CASRLTGVFGTEAFF | TGCGCCAGCCGACTGACGGGGGTGTTTGGCACTGAAGCTTTCTTT
TRBJ2-5 | TRBD1 | few | TRBV7-9 | CASSRNRGQETQYF | TGTGCCAGCAGTCGGAACAGGGGACAAGAGACCCAGTACTTC
TRBJ2-3 | NA | many | TRBV20-1 | CSAKVFGGVSTDTQYF | TGCAGTGCCAAGGTCTTCGGGGGAGTAAGCACAGATACGCAGTATTTT
TRBJ2-5 | TRBD2 | many | TRBV6-5 | CASSYSAGEETQYF | TGTGCCAGCAGTTACTCGGCGGGGGAAGAGACCCAGTACTTC
TRBJ2-7 | TRBD2 | NA | TRBV4-2 | CASSQEGFPGGQSYEQYF | TGTGCCAGCAGCCAAGAAGGTTTCCCGGGGGGGCAATCCTACGAGCAGTACTTC
TRBJ2-1 | NA | NA | TRBV4-2 | CASSQGVTDYNEQFF | TGTGCCAGCAGCCAAGGAGTGACTGACTACAATGAGCAGTTCTTC
TRBJ1-2 | TRBD1 | NA | TRBV28 | CASTWGDRGLSYGYTF | TGTGCCAGCACCTGGGGGGACAGGGGATTGAGCTATGGCTACACCTTC
TRBJ2-2 | NA | NA | TRBV20-1 | CSAISGDTGELFF | TGCAGTGCTATCTCCGGGGACACCGGGGAGCTGTTTTTT
TRBJ2-7 | TRBD1 | many | TRBV7-2 | CASSYGQGNYEQYF | TGTGCCAGCAGCTACGGACAGGGGAACTACGAGCAGTACTTC
TRBJ1-1 | NA | NA | TRBV19 | CASSIPGRDLNTEAFF | TGTGCCAGTAGTATCCCAGGGCGGGATTTGAACACTGAAGCTTTCTTT
TRBJ2-5 | NA | many | TRBV4-2 | CASSQVSRGETQYF | TGTGCCAGCAGCCAAGTTTCGAGGGGGGAGACCCAGTACTTC
TRBJ2-5 | TRBD1 | few | TRBV12-5 | CASGLGRIGGAFRETQYF | TGTGCTAGTGGTTTGGGGAGGATAGGGGGCGCGTTCCGAGAGACCCAGTACTTC
TRBJ2-3 | NA | many | TRBV5-6 | CASSPLVHRAGDTQYF | TGTGCCAGCAGCCCTCTAGTTCACAGGGCGGGAGATACGCAGTATTTT
TRBJ1-2 | NA | few | TRBV20-1 | CSARSGTEYGYTF | TGCAGTGCTAGGTCCGGGACTGAGTATGGCTACACCTTC
TRBJ2-5 | TRBD1 | many | TRBV12-3/TRBV12-4 | CASSPGQGETQYF | TGTGCCAGCAGTCCCGGACAGGGAGAGACCCAGTACTTC
TRBJ2-7 | NA | few | TRBV7-2 | CASSLQGGLEQYF | TGTGCCAGCAGCTTGCAGGGGGGTCTCGAGCAGTACTTC
TRBJ2-7 | TRBD2 | many | TRBV6-5 | CASSYSSGGAPYEQYF | TGTGCCAGCAGTTACTCAAGCGGGGGGGCCCCCTACGAGCAGTACTTC
TRBJ1-1 | NA | few | TRBV11-2 | CASSIRDNTEAFF | TGTGCCAGCAGCATCCGGGACAACACTGAAGCTTTCTTT
TRBJ2-3 | NA | many | TRBV12-3/TRBV12-4 | CASSRNMGGVSGDTQYF | TGTGCCAGCAGTCGGAATATGGGGGGCGTATCGGGAGATACGCAGTATTTT